This T cell receptor beta chain was obtained from a study of cytomegalovirus exposure and HLA in healthy donors. Study findings and constraints: TCR beta chains numbering some 150 were designated cytomegalovirus-associated. In vitro data verified a few CMV-associated chains as specific for CMV antigens. Cytomegalovirus status was reportedly diagnosed by the classifier with high specificity and sensitivity.

From germline, CDR1 is KGHSH and CDR2 LQKENI. The CDR3 sequence is 15 residues long. Trimming left V 3 bases short and J 2 bases short, with 13 bases between. Separation from the approximately 660-subject first cohort characterized the roughly 120-subject validation cohort, to which the donors belonged. Concerning this clone itself: What it recognizes is unknown.

Data came from immunoSEQ multiplex PCR; TCRdb stores just in-frame clones and leaves some out. This sample has over 100,000 clones, with roughly 90% found just once. The chain uses TRBV18 and TRBJ1-2; D is uncertain. The TCR was taken from a woman under 30 in good health and CMV-seropositive. The sample comprised PBMCs. As DNA, the CDR3 is TGTGCCAGCTCACCTACCCCCGACAAGAACTATGGCTACACCTTC. Translated: CASSPTPDKNYGYTF.